The rows below give T cell receptor beta chains drawn from one sample of a study of vaccination and CD4 T cells after COVID-19. These TCRs are of unknown antigen specificity. MiXCR, applied by TCRdb to the PCR reads, yields one record per CDR3 protein. This table has 20,000 to 25,000 distinct CDR3 sequences, around two fifths appearing once. The sample here was CD4+ T cells from blood, cultured in vitro, taken about 7 months after SARS-CoV-2 vaccination. The source is a human donor who had recovered from COVID-19. Both conserved end residues are part of each CDR3.

V gene,CDR3 protein
TRBV18,CASSPYKGQGNEQYF
TRBV7-9,CASSRSQGGNGYTF
TRBV20-1,CSASGQPFYEQYF
TRBV7-9,CASSRLAGGGTDTQYF
TRBV5-4,CASSLRQGHHEQFF
TRBV10-3,CAISEFSNANQPQHF
TRBV20-1,CSARVKTGGWDEQYF
TRBV4-2,CASSQDLRSTVGGETQYF
TRBV7-2,CASSFTRDTDTQYF
TRBV27,CASSLTPLSNEQYF
TRBV20-1,CSAINQDREPYEQYF
TRBV19,CASSIEDLLSGEQFF